The 20 T cell receptor beta chains reported below all come from one sample, sequenced in a study of blood T cell repertoires in COVID-19. Generated by immunoSEQ multiplex PCR, the TCRdb table keeps only in-frame clones and is missing some. The profile shows about 280,000 clones, roughly 90% of them singletons. Specimen: PBMCs or T cells enriched from blood (not recorded which). The receptors here all came from a woman in her fifties or sixties who had recovered from COVID-19.

The chain has TRBV5-1 and TRBJ1-6; maybe TRBD1 (5 bases). This CDR3 has 16 amino acids. Germline V gene data show CDR1 as SGHRS and CDR2 as YFSETQ. The V and J ends lost 0 bases and 7 bases respectively, with 14 bases between them. The CDR3 is CASSLASRQGNSPLHF. The CDR3, as DNA: TGCGCCAGCAGCTTGGCCTCTCGGCAGGGAAATTCACCCCTCCACTTT.

The rearrangement uses TRBV11-3 and TRBJ1-6; 7 bases are a match to TRBD1. The CDR3 runs to 17 residues. The germline CDR1 and CDR2 sequences are SGHNT and YENEEA. The V gene end was trimmed by 5 bases and the J gene end by 8 bases; junction bases not matched to a gene: 15. The CDR3 nucleotides are TGTGCCAGCAGCCTCGGACAGGTTTTATTGAACTATTCACCCCTCCACTTT. It is translated as CASSLGQVLLNYSPLHF.

This chain links TRBV7-9 with TRBJ1-2; tentative D call: TRBD1 (5 bases). Trimming took off 5 bases at V and 5 bases at J, with 12 bases between the two ends. The CDR3 sequence is 13 residues long. Germline CDR1 SEHNR, CDR2 FQNEAQ (reference sequence). CDR3 DNA: TGTGCCAGCAGCCTGGACACAAATTATGGCTACACCTTC. It translates to CASSLDTNYGYTF.

The chain carries TRBV11-2 and TRBJ2-7; the D is unclear. The germline V gene encodes CDR1 SGHAT and CDR2 FQNNGV. The ends were cut back, 5 bases at V and 6 bases at J, with 8 bases in the middle. This CDR3 is 11 amino acids long. This CDR3 reads CASSPSAEQYF. In nucleotides, the CDR3 is TGTGCCAGCAGCCCAAGCGCCGAGCAGTACTTC.

The rearrangement joins TRBV7-3 to TRBJ1-1; 7 nucleotides agree with TRBD1. Germline V CDR1 and CDR2: SGHTA, FQGTGA. V was clipped by 3 bases and J by 12 bases; unmatched bases: 7. The CDR3 has 12 amino acids. This CDR3 is CASSFQGGRTFF. As DNA, the CDR3 is TGTGCCAGCAGCTTTCAGGGGGGCCGCACTTTCTTT.

The rearrangement links TRBV5-1 to TRBJ2-5, with D maybe TRBD2 (6 bases). The CDR3 runs 14 residues. Germline V gene lookup returns CDR1 SGHRS and CDR2 YFSETQ. Trimming pared 6 bases from V and 4 bases from J, leaving 16 bases between. CDR3 sequence reads: CASNDIGTGETQYF. In nucleotides, the CDR3 is TGCGCCAGCAACGATATCGGGACTGGAGAGACCCAGTACTTC.

The J gene is TRBJ1-2, the V gene TRBV14; weak D call: TRBD1 (5 bases). The V end was cut by 4 bases, the J end by 8 bases, with 17 bases between. The CDR3 has 14 residues. The germline V gene encodes CDR1 SGHDN and CDR2 FVKESK. The DNA of the CDR3 is TGTGCCAGCAGCCGAAGCCAGGGAGGTGCAGGCTACACCTTC. Translation gives CASSRSQGGAGYTF.

The chain combines TRBV9 with TRBJ2-5; 13 bases are shared with TRBD2. V lost 4 bases, J lost 2 bases, and 5 bases stayed unmatched. The CDR3 runs to 16 residues. Germline values: CDR1 SGDLS, CDR2 YYNGEE. The CDR3 DNA follows: TGTGCCAGCAGCCGAAGACTAGCGGGGGGTCAAGAGACCCAGTACTTC. It specifies CASSRRLAGGQETQYF.

In this sample, this clone turned up a few times. The genes are TRBV6-5 and TRBJ1-2, with 9 bases matching TRBD1. Germline V CDR1 and CDR2: MNHEY, SVGAGI. The CDR3 contains 13 residues. J gave up 6 bases and V 7 bases, and 6 bases lay outside the gene matches. The CDR3, as DNA: TGTGCCAGCAAAACAGGGGGCAGGGATGGCTACACCTTC. Translation gives CASKTGGRDGYTF.

The rearrangement links TRBV19 to TRBJ2-5, with a tentative D call TRBD2 (6 bases). This CDR3 has 15 amino acids. The V gene lost 5 bases and the J gene lost 4 bases, with 17 bases spanning the gap. Germline assignment: CDR1 LNHDA and CDR2 SQIVND (reference sequence). The DNA of the CDR3 is TGTGCCAGTAGTCGGGGAGGAGTTCAAGGAGAGACCCAGTACTTC. Translated, it gives CASSRGGVQGETQYF.

The rearrangement links TRBV5-1 to TRBJ2-1, with 9 bases lining up with TRBD2. This CDR3 is 15 amino acids long. Unmatched junction bases numbered 7, after V lost 0 bases and J lost 9 bases. The germline V gene encodes CDR1 SGHRS and CDR2 YFSETQ. The CDR3 coding sequence is TGCGCCAGCAGCTTGGCCCAGGGACTAGCTATTGAGCAGTTCTTC. Residues: CASSLAQGLAIEQFF.

The chain recombines TRBV19 with TRBJ2-7; D perhaps matches TRBD2 (6 bases). Trimming took off 11 bases at V and 1 base at J, with 18 bases between the two ends. This CDR3 is 14 amino acids long. Germline lookup yields CDR1 LNHDA and CDR2 SQIVND (reference sequence). CDR3 in amino acids: CAVGERSGSYEQYF. DNA of the CDR3: TGTGCCGTGGGGGAACGGAGCGGGTCCTACGAGCAGTACTTC. The complete variable domain, with remaining parts taken from reference TRBV19 and TRBJ2-7, reads DGGITQSPKYLFRKEGQNVTLSCEQNLNHDAMYWYRQDPGQGLRLIYYSQIVNDFQKGDIAEGYSVSREKKESFPLTVTSAQKNPTAFYLCAVGERSGSYEQYFGPGTRLTVT.

The chain couples TRBV9 to TRBJ2-5; a possible D gene is TRBD1 (5 bases). The germline V gene encodes CDR1 SGDLS and CDR2 YYNGEE. Between the trimmed V and J ends, which lost 3 bases and 1 base, there was a span of 16 bases. The CDR3 has 16 amino acids. CDR3 residues: CASSEGLPRSQETQYF. The CDR3 region has the DNA TGTGCCAGCAGCGAGGGGTTACCTAGATCCCAAGAGACCCAGTACTTC.

J is TRBJ2-7 and V is TRBV5-8; 9 positions match TRBD2. The CDR3 is made up of 16 amino acids. Per the germline V gene, CDR1 is SGHTS and CDR2 is YDEGEE. The V and J ends lost 0 bases and 5 bases, in that order; junction bases with no gene match: 9. The DNA of the CDR3 is TGTGCCAGCAGCTTGGCCCCAGGGCTAGCGGGACACGAGCAGTACTTC. Translation: CASSLAPGLAGHEQYF. Using reference TRBV5-8 and TRBJ2-7 for the parts outside the CDR3, the full variable domain is EAGVTQSPTHLIKTRGQQATLRCSPISGHTSVYWYQQALGLGLQFLLWYDEGEERNRGNFPPRFSGRQFPNYSSELNVNALELEDSALYLCASSLAPGLAGHEQYFGPGTRLTVT.

The chain couples TRBV6-5 to TRBJ2-5; D ambiguous. V was cut by 8 bases and J by 2 bases, with 12 bases left in between. The CDR3 totals 13 residues. Per germline, CDR1 MNHEY and CDR2 SVGAGI. The CDR3 is CASEWRQQETQYF. DNA of the CDR3: TGTGCCAGCGAGTGGCGACAACAAGAGACCCAGTACTTC.

The chain combines TRBV3-1 (or the pseudogene TRBV3-2) with TRBJ2-2; the match to TRBD2 covers 12 bases. The germline CDR1 and CDR2 sequences are LGHDT and YNNKEL (reference sequence). The CDR3 extends over 16 amino acids. The ends lost 3 bases at V and 5 bases at J; junction bases unmatched: 4. CDR3 sequence (DNA): TGTGCCAGCAGCCACGGAGGACTAGCGGGAACCGGGGAGCTGTTTTTT. Its protein is CASSHGGLAGTGELFF.

The CDR3 sequence is CATSEYSTESSYNEQFF. The CDR3 DNA reads as TGTGCCACCAGTGAATACTCGACAGAAAGCTCCTACAATGAGCAGTTCTTC. The V and J genes are TRBV24-1 and TRBJ2-1, with D perhaps matching TRBD1 (5 bases). V was trimmed by 4 bases and J by 0 bases, leaving 15 bases between them. The CDR3 has 17 residues. Germline lookup yields CDR1 KGHDR and CDR2 SFDVKD.

J is TRBJ2-5 and V is TRBV5-4; 7 bases are shared with TRBD1. The CDR3 consists of 14 residues. The V gene end was trimmed by 0 bases and the J gene end by 4 bases; junction bases not matched to a gene: 3. Germline V gene data show CDR1 as SGHNT and CDR2 as YYREEE (reference sequence). This CDR3 reads CASSLANRGETQYF. The CDR3 DNA is TGTGCCAGCAGCTTGGCCAACAGGGGAGAGACCCAGTACTTC.

In its sample, this clone was seen once. The chain carries TRBV2 and TRBJ1-2; 10 nucleotides line up with TRBD1. After removal of 5 bases from V and 2 bases from J, the junction contained 2 bases not matched to a gene. The CDR3 loop spans 14 amino acids. Germline V gene data show CDR1 as SNHLY and CDR2 as FYNNEI. For the CDR3, the DNA is TGTGCCAGCAGTAGGGACAGGGGAAACTATGGCTACACCTTC. Translated: CASSRDRGNYGYTF.

This sequence joins TRBV7-8 and TRBJ2-7; 12 bases are shared with TRBD2. Germline V gene data show CDR1 as SGHVS and CDR2 as FQNEAQ. After removal of 5 bases from V and 6 bases from J, the junction contained 11 bases not matched to a gene. There are 16 residues in the CDR3. CDR3 protein: CASSTRLAGVLGEQYF. The CDR3 DNA follows: TGTGCCAGCAGCACGAGACTAGCGGGAGTTTTAGGCGAGCAGTACTTC.